A single sample is the source of the 27 T cell receptor beta chains below, sequenced in a study of blood T cells in healthy people across ages. A sample-barcoded 5' primer and a J-beta primer mix were used in a second PCR of roughly 7 to 11 cycles. Using its own MiXCR run on the 5' RACE reads, TCRdb lists one record per CDR3 protein. The repertoire holds 630,000 or so distinct CDR3 sequences, about 30% seen once, with around 14% in the top ten. What was sequenced was blood. The receptors originated from a woman older than 75 in good health.

The rearrangement joins TRBV28 to TRBJ1-6; D may be TRBD1 (6 bases). The CDR3 covers 16 residues. Germline V gene sequence: CDR1 MDHEN, CDR2 SYDVKM. Trimming cost V 9 bases and J 7 bases, with 22 bases left between them. The CDR3 protein is CASIGGGLSRNSPLHF. CDR3 sequence (DNA): TGTGCCAGTATAGGGGGGGGGCTTTCGAGGAATTCACCCCTCCACTTT.

The sample holds many counts of this clonotype. The chain couples TRBV7-2 to TRBJ1-6, with 8 bases fitting TRBD1. Per germline, CDR1 SGHTA and CDR2 FQGNSA. The ends lost 7 bases at V and 14 bases at J; junction bases unmatched: 13. CDR3 length equals 14 residues. CDR3 bases: TGTGCCAGCACCGACGGACAGGGTTTCGCCACCCTCCACTTT. Its translation is CASTDGQGFATLHF.

This clonotype was recorded a few times. The rearrangement links TRBV5-6 to TRBJ2-3; D may be TRBD1 (6 bases). The CDR3 spans 16 residues. V dropped 4 bases and J dropped 0 bases, with 15 bases sitting between them. CDR1 and CDR2 from the germline V gene are SGHDT and YYEEEE. The CDR3 nucleotides read TGTGCCAGCAGCCAATACAGGGTTTCTAGCACAGATACGCAGTATTTT. Residues: CASSQYRVSSTDTQYF. The variable domain in full, completed from reference TRBV5-6 and TRBJ2-3, reads DAGVTQSPTHLIKTRGQQVTLRCSPKSGHDTVSWYQQALGQGPQFIFQYYEEEERQRGNFPDRFSGHQFPNYSSELNVNALLLGDSALYLCASSQYRVSSTDTQYFGPGTRLTVL.

The genes are TRBV24-1 and TRBJ2-3; 7 nucleotides match TRBD2. The CDR3 sequence is 16 residues long. V dropped 4 bases and J dropped 0; count of bases not matched to a gene: 6. Germline-derived CDR1 and CDR2 are KGHDR and SFDVKD. The CDR3 region is CATSDSPSGSTDTQYF. Written as DNA, the CDR3 is TGTGCCACCAGTGACTCTCCTAGCGGAAGCACAGATACGCAGTATTTT.

CDR3 nucleotide sequence: TGCGCCAGCGCCCGCCCGGGAGGGCCGGACGAGCAGTACTTC. Amino acids: CASARPGGPDEQYF. This chain uses TRBV5-1 with TRBJ2-7; 8 nucleotides match TRBD2. The V and J ends lost 7 bases and 5 bases, in that order; junction bases with no gene match: 11. The germline V gene has CDR1 SGHRS and CDR2 YFSETQ. The CDR3 is made up of 14 amino acids.

This clonotype was recorded many times. The rearrangement joins TRBV15 to TRBJ2-7; TRBD1 matches 9 bases. Germline-derived CDR1 and CDR2 are LNHNV and YYDKDF (reference sequence). J was trimmed by 6 bases and V by 1 base; bases with no gene match: 10. The CDR3 sequence is 16 residues long. The CDR3 DNA sequence: TGTGCCACCAGCAGAGGGGGGATACAGGGGGCGGGCGAGCAGTACTTC. It encodes CATSRGGIQGAGEQYF.

This chain joins TRBV4-2 and TRBJ2-3; 10 nucleotides match TRBD2. This CDR3 region has 19 residues. V shed 4 bases and J 0 bases; nucleotides not matched to a gene: 13. Germline assignment: CDR1 LGHNA and CDR2 YNFKEQ. CDR3 loop: CASSPRSGRETASTDTQYF. CDR3 DNA: TGTGCCAGCAGCCCTAGGAGCGGGAGGGAAACCGCTAGCACAGATACGCAGTATTTT.

This clonotype came up many times. V is TRBV29-1 and J is TRBJ2-1, with a possible D match to TRBD2 (7 bases). This CDR3 region has 14 residues. Per germline, CDR1 SQVTM and CDR2 ANQGSEA. V was shortened by 7 bases and J by 6 bases, with 19 bases between the two germline ends. Here the CDR3 DNA reads TGCAGCGCCGGTGGGGGGGCTTGGGTCAATGAGCAGTTCTTC. It translates to CSAGGGAWVNEQFF.

This clonotype was detected ten times or more. The V gene is TRBV20-1, the J gene TRBJ2-3; 7 bases map to TRBD2. The CDR3 runs 16 residues. V lost 0 bases and J lost 5; bases outside the gene matches: 11. The V gene's germline CDR1 is DFQATT and CDR2 SNEGSKA (reference sequence). The CDR3 sequence is CSARDFSGSSGDTQYF. The CDR3 DNA reads TGCAGTGCTAGAGATTTCAGCGGATCTAGCGGAGATACGCAGTATTTT.

There are many counts of this clonotype. The rearrangement uses TRBV12-3 or TRBV12-4 and TRBJ1-2; D is uncertain. Trimming pared 6 bases from V and 8 bases from J, leaving 22 bases between. This CDR3 region has 15 residues. CDR3 amino acids: CASSRHDLLKSGYTF. The DNA for the CDR3 is TGTGCCAGCAGCCGTCATGACCTACTTAAGAGCGGCTACACCTTC.

This clonotype was seen only a few times. A read error may be the cause here, since a much bigger clone is one base away. This chain uses TRBV27 with TRBJ2-1; TRBD1 aligns across 10 bases. Germline V gene data show CDR1 as MNHEY and CDR2 as SMNVEV (reference sequence). CDR3 length equals 14 residues. V shed 11 bases, J shed 7 bases, and the junction held 11 bases outside the gene matches. The CDR3 nucleotides are TGTGCCGGCACCCGACAGGGGGCATGGAATGAGCAGTTCTTC. It codes for CAGTRQGAWNEQFF.

This clonotype came up many times. V gene TRBV7-2 combines with J gene TRBJ2-5; TRBD2 matches at 8 bases. The CDR3 covers 15 residues. In germline, CDR1 is SGHTA, CDR2 FQGNSA. J was trimmed by 5 bases and V by 4 bases; bases with no gene match: 9. The CDR3 DNA follows: TGTGCCAGCAGCTCGGGACTAGGAGGCACCGAGACCCAGTACTTC. Amino acid sequence: CASSSGLGGTETQYF.

This clonotype was counted a few times. The chain uses TRBV4-2 and TRBJ2-7, with TRBD1 matching over 7 bases. The V segment lost 1 base and the J segment 5 bases; nucleotides outside the gene matches: 14. The CDR3 is 17 amino acids. The germline V gene encodes CDR1 LGHNA and CDR2 YNFKEQ. In nucleotides, the CDR3 is TGTGCCAGCAGCCAAGGTAGAACAGCTTTAACAGGGGACGAGCAGTACTTC. Its translation is CASSQGRTALTGDEQYF.

This clonotype was counted at least ten times. The V and J genes are TRBV6-2 or TRBV6-3 and TRBJ1-2; D is undetermined. With 2 bases removed from V and 7 bases from J, the gap between germline ends came to 8 bases. CDR3 size: 12 residues. CDR1 and CDR2 (germline): MNHEY, SVGEGT. CDR3 DNA sequence: TGTGCCAGCAGTTACGAGGGATTTGGCTACACCTTC. Protein: CASSYEGFGYTF.

This clonotype was found many times. V usage is TRBV6-1 and J usage is TRBJ2-7, with 13 nucleotides matching TRBD2. This CDR3 contains 19 residues. V lost 0 bases to trimming and J lost 2 bases; unmatched junction nucleotides: 10. Germline CDR1 MNHNS, CDR2 SASEGT. For the CDR3, the DNA is TGTGCCAGCAGTGAAGCCCACCGGACTAGCGGGGGCCTTACCTACGAGCAGTACTTC. This sequence encodes CASSEAHRTSGGLTYEQYF.

The sample holds many counts of this clonotype. The chain is built from TRBV5-6 and TRBJ2-6, with D unresolved. With 0 bases removed from V and 7 bases from J, the gap between germline ends came to 11 bases. The germline V gene encodes CDR1 SGHDT and CDR2 YYEEEE. The CDR3 totals 15 residues. The CDR3 region is CASSLGVDLANVLTF. Here the CDR3 DNA reads TGTGCCAGCAGCTTGGGGGTCGACTTAGCCAACGTCCTGACTTTC.

The rearrangement links TRBV6-2 or TRBV6-3 to TRBJ2-6; D ambiguous. V was trimmed by 5 bases and J by 0 bases, leaving 11 bases between them. The CDR3 covers 16 residues. Germline-derived CDR1 and CDR2 are MNHEY and SVGEGT. In DNA, the CDR3 is TGTGCCAGCAGTCCCACGGTGAGCTCTGGGGCCAACGTCCTGACTTTC. Translation: CASSPTVSSGANVLTF.

Remarks on this clonotype: This may stem from a read error, because a much larger clone lies one nucleotide away. This chain joins TRBV7-9 and TRBJ1-1; D is undetermined. This CDR3 contains 15 residues. Germline V gene data show CDR1 as SEHNR and CDR2 as FQNEAQ (reference sequence). The V end was cut by 5 bases, the J end by 4 bases, with 17 bases between. Here the CDR3 DNA reads TGTGCCAGCAGCACTCCGCACGGTCTGAGCACTGAAGCTTTCTTT. It yields the protein CASSTPHGLSTEAFF. The full variable domain, rest sourced from reference TRBV7-9 and TRBJ1-1, is DTGVSQNPRHKITKRGQNVTFRCDPISEHNRLYWYRQTLGQGPEFLTYFQNEAQLEKSRLLSDRFSAERPKGSFSTLEIQRTEQGDSAMYLCASSTPHGLSTEAFFGQGTRLTVV.

This chain uses TRBV30 with TRBJ1-5; D is ambiguous. This CDR3 is 16 amino acids long. V was pared by 3 bases and J by 2 bases, with 17 bases between. Germline lookup yields CDR1 GTSNPN and CDR2 SVGIG (reference sequence). The CDR3 nucleotides read TGTGCCTGGAGCGCCCTAGTAGGAGACGGCAATCAGCCCCAGCATTTT. Protein: CAWSALVGDGNQPQHF.

This clonotype was found a few times. V and J are TRBV20-1 and TRBJ2-7; no definite D call. The CDR3 has 12 amino acids. The germline V and J ends were trimmed by 3 bases and 2 bases, with 8 bases remaining between them. Germline V gene lookup returns CDR1 DFQATT and CDR2 SNEGSKA (reference sequence). The DNA for the CDR3 is TGCAGTGCTAGGTCCGGTCCCTACGAGCAGTACTTC. Protein product: CSARSGPYEQYF.

In its sample, this clonotype was seen many times. The rearrangement links TRBV29-1 to TRBJ1-5, with 7 bases that match TRBD1. This CDR3 is 12 amino acids long. J was trimmed by 7 bases and V by 7 bases; bases with no gene match: 7. Germline V gene data show CDR1 as SQVTM and CDR2 as ANQGSEA. The CDR3 region is CSAGTVNQPQHF. DNA for the CDR3: TGCAGCGCCGGGACAGTGAACCAGCCCCAGCATTTT.

In its sample, this clonotype was seen many times. The CDR3 loop is CSAGTGGYTDTQYF. As DNA, the CDR3 is TGCAGTGCTGGGACAGGGGGCTACACAGATACGCAGTATTTT. The J gene is TRBJ2-3, the V gene TRBV20-1, with 12 bases identical to TRBD1. The V gene's germline CDR1 is DFQATT and CDR2 SNEGSKA (reference sequence). CDR3 size: 14 residues. Unmatched junction bases numbered 2, after V lost 5 bases and J lost 2 bases.

This chain links TRBV5-1 with TRBJ2-5; 8 bases are shared with TRBD2. The ends lost 4 bases at V and 5 bases at J; junction bases unmatched: 4. Per the germline V gene, CDR1 is SGHRS and CDR2 is YFSETQ. This CDR3 has 13 residues. Written as DNA, the CDR3 is TGCGCCAGCAGCAGCGGGGGTCGGGAGACCCAGTACTTC. Its protein is CASSSGGRETQYF.

Comment on this clonotype: This may arise from a read error, as a much more abundant clone is one base away. The chain joins TRBV4-1 to TRBJ1-1; D is possibly TRBD1 (5 bases). Per germline, CDR1 MGHRA and CDR2 YSYEKL. The CDR3 is made up of 14 amino acids. Trimming pared 4 bases from V and 4 bases from J, leaving 13 bases between. For the CDR3, the DNA is TGCGCCAGCAGCCTTACCCATGGGGGCACTGAAGCTTTCTTT. This encodes CASSLTHGGTEAFF.

Of note for this clonotype: The junction differs from germline at one of its ends, possibly a read error. This rearrangement joins TRBV20-1 to TRBJ2-7, with 9 bases that match TRBD2. The J call is in doubt because the DNA end fits TRBJ2-5 better. The CDR3 extends over 17 amino acids. The V gene's germline CDR1 is DFQATT and CDR2 SNEGSKA (reference sequence). Here the CDR3 reads CGARDAAGGPMMETQYF. The CDR3 DNA follows: TGCGGTGCTAGAGATGCGGCGGGGGGGCCGATGATGGAGACCCAGTACTTC.

This clonotype was seen at least ten times. The chain recombines TRBV20-1 with TRBJ2-3; D is tentatively TRBD1 or TRBD2 (5 bases each). CDR1 and CDR2 from the germline V gene are DFQATT and SNEGSKA (reference sequence). Trimming took off 3 bases at V and 2 bases at J, with 6 bases between the two ends. The CDR3 sequence is 12 residues long. In nucleotides, the CDR3 is TGCAGTGCTAGGGGGACCACAGATACGCAGTATTTT. Translating gives CSARGTTDTQYF.

This clonotype was seen at least ten times. The rearrangement links TRBV11-2 to TRBJ2-7, with 7 nucleotides matching TRBD1. The ends lost 0 bases at V and 3 bases at J; junction bases unmatched: 2. Germline assignment: CDR1 SGHAT and CDR2 FQNNGV. The CDR3 covers 14 residues. DNA for the CDR3: TGTGCCAGCAGCTTAGAAAGACAGGGCTACGAGCAGTACTTC. This translates into CASSLERQGYEQYF. Supplemented by reference TRBV11-2 and TRBJ2-7, the full variable domain reads EAGVAQSPRYKIIEKRQSVAFWCNPISGHATLYWYQQILGQGPKLLIQFQNNGVVDDSQLPKDRFSAERLKGVDSTLKIQPAKLEDSAVYLCASSLERQGYEQYFGPGTRLTVT.